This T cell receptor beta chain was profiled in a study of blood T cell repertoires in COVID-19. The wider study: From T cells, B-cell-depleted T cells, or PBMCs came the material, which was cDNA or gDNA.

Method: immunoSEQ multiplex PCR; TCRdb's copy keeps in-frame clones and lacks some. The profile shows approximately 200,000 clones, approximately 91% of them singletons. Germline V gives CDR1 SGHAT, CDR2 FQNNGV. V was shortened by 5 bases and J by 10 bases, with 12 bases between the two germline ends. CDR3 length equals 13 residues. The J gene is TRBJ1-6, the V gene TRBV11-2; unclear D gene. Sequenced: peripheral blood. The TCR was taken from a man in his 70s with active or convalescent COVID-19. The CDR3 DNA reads TGTGCCAGCAGCGACCAGGTTGTATCACCCCTCCACTTT. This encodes CASSDQVVSPLHF.